This entry lists 10 T cell receptor beta chains sequenced from one sample in a study of blood T cell repertoires in COVID-19. Assay: immunoSEQ multiplex PCR; the TCRdb copy retains only in-frame clones and omits some. Of approximately 29,000 clones detected, about 90% appear once; the ten largest clones hold 14%. Input material: peripheral blood. Receptor source: a human donor with active COVID-19. The donor label of this sample is uncertain.

The chain combines TRBV4-3 with TRBJ2-7, with D possibly being TRBD2 (6 bases). CDR1 LGHNA and CDR2 YSLEER come from the germline V gene. CDR3 length: 16 residues. V lost 4 bases and J 2 bases, leaving 18 bases between the germline ends. The CDR3 nucleotides read TGCGCCAGCAGCCCCTGGCTACAGCGGGTAACCTACGAGCAGTACTTC. Translating it yields CASSPWLQRVTYEQYF.

This chain's CDR3 is CASQDRIKDEKLFF. CDR3 coding DNA: TGTGCCAGTCAAGACAGGATTAAAGACGAAAAACTGTTTTTT. The chain has TRBV19 and TRBJ1-4, with a weak D call TRBD1 (6 bases). The CDR3 has 14 amino acids. In germline, CDR1 is LNHDA, CDR2 SQIVND (reference sequence). The V end lost 8 bases, the J end lost 8 bases, and 18 bases lay between the germline ends. The entire variable domain, with the rest obtained from reference TRBV19 and TRBJ1-4, is as follows: DGGITQSPKYLFRKEGQNVTLSCEQNLNHDAMYWYRQDPGQGLRLIYYSQIVNDFQKGDIAEGYSVSREKKESFPLTVTSAQKNPTAFYLCASQDRIKDEKLFFGSGTQLSVL.

The CDR3 coding sequence is TGTGCCAGCAGCCCCGGGGAGGGGGGAGAGACTGAAGCTTTCTTT. Its protein product is CASSPGEGGETEAFF. This chain uses TRBV9 with TRBJ1-1; D is perhaps TRBD1 (6 bases). CDR1 is SGDLS and CDR2 is YYNGEE in the germline V gene. The CDR3 loop spans 15 amino acids. V lost 4 bases to trimming and J lost 5 bases, with 18 bases between them. The whole variable domain, filled in from reference TRBV9 and TRBJ1-1, reads DSGVTQTPKHLITATGQRVTLRCSPRSGDLSVYWYQQSLDQGLQFLIQYYNGEERAKGNILERFSAQQFPDLHSELNLSSLELGDSALYFCASSPGEGGETEAFFGQGTRLTVV.

This clone was detected a few times. The chain recombines TRBV5-4 with TRBJ1-2; D remains ambiguous. The V end lost 4 bases, the J end lost 8 bases, and 21 bases lay between the germline ends. This CDR3 has 15 amino acids. Germline V gene lookup returns CDR1 SGHNT and CDR2 YYREEE (reference sequence). CDR3 region: CASSLRDVPGRGYTF. CDR3 DNA: TGTGCCAGCAGCCTCCGGGATGTGCCAGGTCGAGGCTACACCTTC.

The chain combines TRBV4-2 with TRBJ2-6; a possible D gene is TRBD1 (6 bases). The CDR3 has 16 amino acids. Per germline, CDR1 LGHNA and CDR2 YNFKEQ. V was cut by 5 bases and J by 0 bases, with 11 bases left in between. DNA of the CDR3: TGTGCCAGCAGCACAGACAGGACCTCTGGGGCCAACGTCCTGACTTTC. Translated: CASSTDRTSGANVLTF.

This clone appeared a few times. This sequence joins TRBV13 and TRBJ2-7; D is possibly TRBD2 (6 bases). V lost 5 bases to trimming and J lost 2 bases, with 10 bases between them. Germline values: CDR1 PRHDT, CDR2 FYEKMQ (reference sequence). The CDR3 is 13 residues long. The CDR3 region has the DNA TGTGCCAGCAGCATGGGACTTACCTACGAGCAGTACTTC. Translated: CASSMGLTYEQYF.

The chain couples TRBV10-3 to TRBJ1-5; a possible D gene is TRBD1 (5 bases). The germline gives CDR1 ENHRY, CDR2 SYGVKD. V lost 0 bases and J lost 3, with 9 bases in between. CDR3 length: 15 amino acids. CDR3 in amino acids: CAISESGGYNQPQHF. The CDR3 region has the DNA TGTGCCATCAGTGAGTCGGGGGGTTACAATCAGCCCCAGCATTTT.

The gene calls are TRBV6-6 and TRBJ1-1, with 9 bases that match TRBD1. J lost 7 bases, V lost 6 bases, and 9 bases had no gene match. Germline-derived CDR1 and CDR2 are MNHNY and SVGAGI (reference sequence). The CDR3 runs 14 residues. CDR3 residues: CASRGGTGRNEAFF. As DNA, the CDR3 is TGTGCCAGCAGGGGGGGGACAGGGAGAAATGAAGCTTTCTTT.

CDR3 bases: TGTGCCAGCAGCCAAGATGCTAGCGGGGGGGCAGATACGCAGTATTTT. The encoded protein is CASSQDASGGADTQYF. This rearrangement joins TRBV4-2 to TRBJ2-3, with TRBD2 identical over 12 bases. Germline CDR1 LGHNA, CDR2 YNFKEQ. The CDR3 loop spans 16 amino acids. Trimming at V came to 0 bases and at J to 4 bases, leaving 2 bases not matched to a gene.

The CDR3 DNA reads as TGTGCCAGCAGCCCCCCCGGACTAGGATACAATGAGCAGTTCTTC. Translated: CASSPPGLGYNEQFF. The gene calls are TRBV14 and TRBJ2-1; 7 nucleotides line up with TRBD2. The trim removed 4 bases at V and 4 bases at J, leaving 7 bases unmatched. The CDR3 covers 15 residues. Germline CDR1 reads SGHDN; CDR2 reads FVKESK.